The 8 T cell receptor beta chains below were found in one sample sequenced in a study of chemoradiotherapy in HPV16-positive cancers. Profiled with immunoSEQ multiplex PCR; TCRdb holds only in-frame clones, not every one. Found here are 7,700 or so clones, roughly two thirds of them singletons; the top ten hold 31%. The sample here was taken from a patient who underwent chemoradiotherapy. Receptors originate from a human donor with HPV-associated anogenital cancer.

The genes are TRBV7-9 and TRBJ2-6, with TRBD1 matching 7 bases. CDR3 length equals 19 residues. Germline CDR1 SEHNR, CDR2 FQNEAQ (reference sequence). V lost 5 bases and J lost 0; bases outside the gene matches: 13. The CDR3 region is CASSDWGLRDSSGANVLTF. The CDR3 coding sequence is TGTGCCAGCAGCGATTGGGGTCTCCGGGACAGCTCTGGGGCCAACGTCCTGACTTTC.

This chain connects TRBV6-5 to TRBJ1-2, with 7 bases matching TRBD1. CDR3 length: 13 amino acids. The V gene's germline CDR1 is MNHEY and CDR2 SVGAGI. Trimming cost V 2 bases and J 7 bases; bases outside gene matches: 4. CDR3 sequence: CASSYGTVSGYTF. In DNA form, the CDR3 reads TGTGCCAGCAGTTACGGGACAGTAAGTGGCTACACCTTC.

V and J are TRBV9 and TRBJ2-1; 10 bases map to TRBD2. J was trimmed by 2 bases and V by 4 bases; bases with no gene match: 3. The CDR3 covers 15 residues. From germline, CDR1 is SGDLS and CDR2 YYNGEE. As DNA, the CDR3 is TGTGCCAGCAGCTCAGGACTAGCGGCCTACAATGAGCAGTTCTTC. Protein: CASSSGLAAYNEQFF.

The V gene is TRBV7-6, the J gene TRBJ2-7; D unresolved. CDR3 length equals 16 residues. V gave up 1 base and J gave up 6 bases, with 19 bases separating them. Germline CDR1 SGHVS, CDR2 FNYEAQ. The CDR3 nucleotides read TGTGCCAGCAGCTTAGGCCCCGCCGATGGAGCCAGCGAGCAGTACTTC. Its translation is CASSLGPADGASEQYF. Combining the CDR3 with reference TRBV7-6 and TRBJ2-7 gives the whole variable domain GAGVSQSPRYKVTKRGQDVALRCDPISGHVSLYWYRQALGQGPEFLTYFNYEAQQDKSGLPNDRFSAERPEGSISTLTIQRTEQRDSAMYRCASSLGPADGASEQYFGPGTRLTVT.

This chain links TRBV19 with TRBJ1-1, with D perhaps TRBD1 (5 bases). V was clipped by 2 bases and J by 8 bases, with 9 bases between them. There are 12 residues in the CDR3. CDR1 is LNHDA, CDR2 SQIVND, per germline (reference sequence). CDR3 DNA: TGTGCCAGTAGTATAAGGGGCGAAGAAGCTTTCTTT. Its translation: CASSIRGEEAFF.

The genes are TRBV28 and TRBJ1-3; TRBD1 aligns across 10 bases. Germline V lookup: CDR1 MDHEN, CDR2 SYDVKM. V dropped 6 bases and J dropped 2; count of bases not matched to a gene: 4. CDR3 length: 15 amino acids. In DNA, the CDR3 is TGTGCCAGCAGGTCGACAGGGGGCGCTGGAAACACCATATATTTT. Its protein product is CASRSTGGAGNTIYF.

Only a few counts were recorded for this clone. The chain uses TRBV7-8 and TRBJ1-1; the D is unclear. Germline V gene sequence: CDR1 SGHVS, CDR2 FQNEAQ. V lost 4 bases and J 1 base, leaving 13 bases between the germline ends. The CDR3 is made up of 15 amino acids. For the CDR3, the DNA is TGTGCCAGCAGCTGGGCTGGAGGTCGGAACACTGAAGCTTTCTTT. Translated, it gives CASSWAGGRNTEAFF. Using reference TRBV7-8 and TRBJ1-1 for the parts outside the CDR3, the full variable domain is GAGVSQSPRYKVAKRGQDVALRCDPISGHVSLFWYQQALGQGPEFLTYFQNEAQLDKSGLPSDRFFAERPEGSVSTLKIQRTQQEDSAVYLCASSWAGGRNTEAFFGQGTRLTVV.

Only one count was recorded for this clone. The genes are TRBV7-9 and TRBJ2-2, with 7 bases lining up with TRBD1. V was pared by 5 bases and J by 0 bases, with 3 bases of the junction left unmatched. The germline V gene encodes CDR1 SEHNR and CDR2 FQNEAQ (reference sequence). The CDR3 spans 15 residues. CDR3 residues: CASSRGTANTGELFF. The CDR3 coding sequence is TGTGCCAGCAGCCGAGGGACAGCGAACACCGGGGAGCTGTTTTTT.